The 23 T cell receptor beta chains listed next were all sequenced from one sample in a study of blood T cell repertoires in COVID-19. Sequenced by immunoSEQ multiplex PCR; TCRdb stores in-frame clones only, minus some. Of around 260,000 clones in the sample, around four fifths were seen once. Material: PBMCs or T cells enriched from blood (not recorded which). These TCRs come from a man between 25 and 39 years old with acute COVID-19.

The J gene is TRBJ2-1, the V gene TRBV10-3; 11 bases fit TRBD1. The germline CDR1 and CDR2 sequences are ENHRY and SYGVKD. The CDR3 contains 15 residues. V trimming: 2 bases; J trimming: 8 bases; junction bases outside the gene matches: 5. This CDR3 is CAISEGQGARDEQFF. CDR3 sequence (DNA): TGTGCCATCAGTGAGGGACAGGGGGCGCGTGATGAGCAGTTCTTC.

This chain joins TRBV5-1 and TRBJ2-3, with 7 bases that match TRBD2. This CDR3 is 16 amino acids long. J lost 4 bases, V lost 5 bases, and 13 bases had no gene match. CDR1 and CDR2 (germline): SGHRS, YFSETQ. The CDR3 DNA reads as TGCGCCAGCAGGCGAACGGGGGGAGTGATCTCAGATACGCAGTATTTT. Translation: CASRRTGGVISDTQYF.

The chain couples TRBV6-2 or TRBV6-3 to TRBJ1-5, with a weak D call TRBD1 (6 bases). The germline V gene has CDR1 MNHEY and CDR2 SVGEGT. This CDR3 comprises 14 residues. V lost 2 bases and J 11 bases, leaving 16 bases between the germline ends. CDR3 in amino acids: CASSYQGPPGAQHF. In DNA, the CDR3 is TGTGCCAGCAGTTACCAGGGGCCGCCAGGGGCCCAGCATTTT.

This sequence joins TRBV5-1 and TRBJ1-2; 7 bases are a match to TRBD1. The V segment lost 9 bases and the J segment 6 bases; nucleotides outside the gene matches: 8. The CDR3 covers 12 residues. The germline V gene encodes CDR1 SGHRS and CDR2 YFSETQ. CDR3 sequence (DNA): TGCGCCACAAAATTGACAGGGAATGGCTACACCTTC. The encoded protein is CATKLTGNGYTF.

The chain uses TRBV20-1 and TRBJ2-5, with D possibly being TRBD2 (6 bases). The CDR3 sequence is 15 residues long. The V gene lost 3 bases and the J gene lost 5 bases, with 19 bases spanning the gap. Per the germline V gene, CDR1 is DFQATT and CDR2 is SNEGSKA (reference sequence). CDR3 sequence (DNA): TGCAGTGCTAGTTGGCGGGGAGGTCCTCTTGAGACCCAGTACTTC. Its translation: CSASWRGGPLETQYF.

V and J are TRBV27 and TRBJ2-1, with TRBD1 as a possible D gene (6 bases). Deletions cut 4 bases from V and 3 bases from J, with 10 bases between. Germline assignment: CDR1 MNHEY and CDR2 SMNVEV (reference sequence). The CDR3 totals 14 residues. The CDR3 DNA sequence: TGTGCCAGCAGTTCCTACAGGGACTACAATGAGCAGTTCTTC. Translation gives CASSSYRDYNEQFF.

This rearrangement joins TRBV7-9 to TRBJ1-2; 7 bases align to TRBD1. This CDR3 region has 15 residues. The germline V gene encodes CDR1 SEHNR and CDR2 FQNEAQ (reference sequence). V shed 5 bases, J shed 2 bases, and the junction held 8 bases outside the gene matches. The CDR3 DNA reads as TGTGCCAGCAGCGACATAAAGGGGGCAAACTATGGCTACACCTTC. Translation gives CASSDIKGANYGYTF.

The chain combines TRBV4-3 with TRBJ1-2; D is ambiguous. The CDR3 has 14 amino acids. V was cut by 0 bases and J by 6 bases, with 11 bases left in between. Germline loops: CDR1 LGHNA, CDR2 YSLEER. The CDR3 coding sequence is TGCGCCAGCAGCCAAGATGGGAGGGCCCATGGCTACACCTTC. Translation: CASSQDGRAHGYTF.

V is TRBV11-1 and J is TRBJ1-6, with a tentative D call TRBD1 (5 bases). V was cut by 3 bases and J by 7 bases, with 10 bases left in between. The germline V gene has CDR1 SGHAT and CDR2 FQDESV (reference sequence). CDR3 length: 14 residues. The CDR3 region has the DNA TGTGCCAGCAGCTTGGGGGGAAGCAATTCACCCCTCCACTTT. Its translation: CASSLGGSNSPLHF. The full variable domain, in which reference TRBV11-1 and TRBJ1-6 provide the parts outside the CDR3, is EAEVAQSPRYKITEKSQAVAFWCDPISGHATLYWYRQILGQGPELLVQFQDESVVDDSQLPKDRFSAERLKGVDSTLKIQPAELGDSAMYLCASSLGGSNSPLHFGNGTRLTVT.

V usage is TRBV10-3 and J usage is TRBJ1-2; TRBD1 aligns across 12 bases. This CDR3 is built from 15 residues. CDR1 and CDR2 from the germline V gene are ENHRY and SYGVKD. J lost 3 bases, V lost 8 bases, and 7 bases had no gene match. CDR3 residues: CAIGRDRGPDYGYTF. The CDR3 nucleotides are TGTGCCATCGGTCGGGACAGGGGGCCAGACTATGGCTACACCTTC.

CDR3 in amino acids: CASREIKTEAFF. For the CDR3, the DNA is TGTGCCAGCAGGGAGATTAAGACTGAAGCTTTCTTT. V usage is TRBV28 and J usage is TRBJ1-1; no definite D call. The germline V and J ends were trimmed by 6 bases and 5 bases, with 10 bases remaining between them. Germline CDR1 MDHEN, CDR2 SYDVKM. The CDR3 totals 12 residues. Supplemented by reference TRBV28 and TRBJ1-1, the full variable domain reads DVKVTQSSRYLVKRTGEKVFLECVQDMDHENMFWYRQDPGLGLRLIYFSYDVKMKEKGDIPEGYSVSREKKERFSLILESASTNQTSMYLCASREIKTEAFFGQGTRLTVV.

The V gene is TRBV4-2, the J gene TRBJ2-3, with TRBD1 as a possible D gene (6 bases). CDR3 length equals 15 residues. Germline assignment: CDR1 LGHNA and CDR2 YNFKEQ. V was pared by 0 bases and J by 5 bases, with 12 bases between. The CDR3 here is CASSQDHRAQDTQYF. CDR3 bases: TGTGCCAGCAGCCAAGATCACAGGGCCCAAGATACGCAGTATTTT.

This clone was detected only a few times. Other nucleotide sequences from this sample produce the same CDR3. V gene TRBV4-3 combines with J gene TRBJ2-1, with TRBD2 matching 10 bases. V was pared by 1 base and J by 6 bases, with 6 bases of the junction left unmatched. In germline, CDR1 is LGHNA, CDR2 YSLEER. There are 16 residues in the CDR3. This chain's CDR3 is CASSQAAGGRGNEQFF. For the CDR3, the DNA is TGCGCCAGCAGCCAAGCAGCGGGAGGGCGAGGCAATGAGCAGTTCTTC.

The genes are TRBV14 and TRBJ1-4, with 7 bases matching TRBD1. V was pared by 1 base and J by 8 bases, with 16 bases of the junction left unmatched. Germline V lookup: CDR1 SGHDN, CDR2 FVKESK. The CDR3 extends over 18 amino acids. CDR3 sequence (DNA): TGTGCCAGCAGCCAAGCGCAGACAGGGATGCCCTCGAGAGAAAAACTGTTTTTT. This encodes CASSQAQTGMPSREKLFF.

The chain carries TRBV11-2 and TRBJ2-5; D is undetermined. Germline V gene lookup returns CDR1 SGHAT and CDR2 FQNNGV. V dropped 4 bases and J dropped 5 bases, with 11 bases sitting between them. The CDR3 is made up of 13 amino acids. Written as DNA, the CDR3 is TGTGCCAGCAGCTCATCTTGGCTGGAGACCCAGTACTTC. It encodes CASSSSWLETQYF.

This clone was observed a few times. The genes are TRBV7-8 and TRBJ2-7, with 9 bases matching TRBD2. This CDR3 spans 16 amino acids. Germline trimming cut 1 base from V and 0 bases from J; bases unmatched to any gene: 4. The germline gives CDR1 SGHVS, CDR2 FQNEAQ. The DNA of the CDR3 is TGTGCCAGCAGCTTAGTCCTTAGCGGGAGCTCCTACGAGCAGTACGTC. It is translated as CASSLVLSGSSYEQYV.

The V and J genes are TRBV7-9 and TRBJ2-2, with 7 bases lining up with TRBD1. Germline CDR1 and CDR2: SEHNR and FQNEAQ (reference sequence). With 3 bases clipped from V and 0 bases from J, the junction kept 7 bases outside the gene matches. The CDR3 spans 17 residues. CDR3 loop: CASSFTGAYTNTGELFF. For the CDR3, the DNA is TGTGCCAGCAGCTTTACAGGGGCCTATACGAACACCGGGGAGCTGTTTTTT.

V is TRBV11-1 and J is TRBJ2-2; TRBD1 matches at 7 bases. The CDR3 extends over 15 amino acids. The junction had 1 base not matched to a gene; V was cut back by 1 base and J by 2 bases. From germline, CDR1 is SGHAT and CDR2 FQDESV (reference sequence). CDR3 loop: CASSLEGANTGELFF. Written as DNA, the CDR3 is TGTGCCAGCAGCTTAGAGGGGGCTAACACCGGGGAGCTGTTTTTT.

The chain joins TRBV19 to TRBJ2-1, with 13 bases that match TRBD2. Germline V gene lookup returns CDR1 LNHDA and CDR2 SQIVND (reference sequence). CDR3 size: 18 residues. V was clipped by 6 bases and J by 2 bases; unmatched bases: 10. CDR3: CASRTGTSGTTPYNEQFF. CDR3 DNA sequence: TGTGCCAGTAGAACCGGGACTAGCGGGACCACCCCCTACAATGAGCAGTTCTTC.

This chain links TRBV21-1 with TRBJ1-5. TRBV21-1 is a recognized pseudogene. CDR3 size: 17 residues. As DNA, the CDR3 is TGTGCCAGCAGCAAACTAATGCGGTGGAGGGGTGGTCAGCCCCAGCATTTT. Translating gives CASSKLMRWRGGQPQHF.

With regard to this clone: A read error may account for a junction end that differs from germline. V gene TRBV5-1 combines with J gene TRBJ2-5; 12 bases align to TRBD2. The CDR3 consists of 15 residues. CDR1 is SGHRS and CDR2 is YFSETQ in the germline V gene. CDR3 residues: CASSSGLAGQETQYF. For the CDR3, the DNA is TGTGCCAGCAGCAGCGGACTAGCGGGGCAGGAGACCCAGTACTTC.

The chain has TRBV19 and TRBJ1-3; no clear D gene. This CDR3 is built from 13 residues. The V end lost 5 bases, the J end lost 1 base, and 6 bases lay between the germline ends. The germline CDR1 and CDR2 sequences are LNHDA and SQIVND (reference sequence). CDR3 residues: CASSGSSGNTIYF. The CDR3 bases are TGTGCCAGTAGTGGCTCTTCTGGAAACACCATATATTTT.

This chain links TRBV18 with TRBJ2-1; 8 nucleotides match TRBD2. V was clipped by 3 bases and J by 4 bases; unmatched bases: 2. This CDR3 region has 14 residues. Germline V lookup: CDR1 KGHSH, CDR2 LQKENI. CDR3 in amino acids: CASSPGTSYNEQFF. In DNA form, the CDR3 reads TGTGCCAGCTCACCGGGGACTAGTTACAATGAGCAGTTCTTC. Complete variable domain (other parts from reference TRBV18 and TRBJ2-1): NAGVMQNPRHLVRRRGQEARLRCSPMKGHSHVYWYRQLPEEGLKFMVYLQKENIIDESGMPKERFSAEFPKEGPSILRIQQVVRGDSAAYFCASSPGTSYNEQFFGPGTRLTVL.